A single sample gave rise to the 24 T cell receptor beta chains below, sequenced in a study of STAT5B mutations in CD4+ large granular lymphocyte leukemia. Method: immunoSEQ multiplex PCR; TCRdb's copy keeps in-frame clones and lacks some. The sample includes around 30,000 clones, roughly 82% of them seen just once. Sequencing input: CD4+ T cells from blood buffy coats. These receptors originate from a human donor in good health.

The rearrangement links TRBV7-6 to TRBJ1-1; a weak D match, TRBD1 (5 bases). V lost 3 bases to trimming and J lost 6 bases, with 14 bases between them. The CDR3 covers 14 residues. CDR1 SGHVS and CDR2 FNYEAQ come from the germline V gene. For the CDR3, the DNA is TGTGCCAGCAGCTTCCGGGGGTTGGGCGCTGAAGCTTTCTTT. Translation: CASSFRGLGAEAFF.

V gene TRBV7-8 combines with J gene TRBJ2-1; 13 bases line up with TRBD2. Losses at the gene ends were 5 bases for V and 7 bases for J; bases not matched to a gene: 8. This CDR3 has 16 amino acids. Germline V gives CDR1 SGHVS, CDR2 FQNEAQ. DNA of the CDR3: TGTGCCAGCAGCATAAGACTAGCGGGGGGAGGGAATGAGCAGTTCTTC. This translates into CASSIRLAGGGNEQFF. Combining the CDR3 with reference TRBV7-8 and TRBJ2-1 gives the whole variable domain GAGVSQSPRYKVAKRGQDVALRCDPISGHVSLFWYQQALGQGPEFLTYFQNEAQLDKSGLPSDRFFAERPEGSVSTLKIQRTQQEDSAVYLCASSIRLAGGGNEQFFGPGTRLTVL.

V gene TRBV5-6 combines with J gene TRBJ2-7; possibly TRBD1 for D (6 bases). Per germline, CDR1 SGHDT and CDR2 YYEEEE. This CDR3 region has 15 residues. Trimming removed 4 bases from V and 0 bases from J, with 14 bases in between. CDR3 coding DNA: TGTGCCAGCAGCACGGGACATGGCCTCTCCTACGAGCAGTACTTC. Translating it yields CASSTGHGLSYEQYF.

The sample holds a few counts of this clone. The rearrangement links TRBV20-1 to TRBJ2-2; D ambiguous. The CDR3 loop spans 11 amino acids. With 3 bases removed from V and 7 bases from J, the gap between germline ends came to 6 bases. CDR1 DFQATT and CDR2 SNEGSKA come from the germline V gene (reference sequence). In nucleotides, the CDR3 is TGCAGTGCTAGCGACGTCGGGGAGCTGTTTTTT. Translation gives CSASDVGELFF.

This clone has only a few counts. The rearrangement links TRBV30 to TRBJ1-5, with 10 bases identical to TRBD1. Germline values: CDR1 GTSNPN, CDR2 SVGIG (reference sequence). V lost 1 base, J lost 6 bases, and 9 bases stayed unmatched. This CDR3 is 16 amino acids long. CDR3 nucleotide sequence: TGTGCCTGGAGTGGCAGGACAGGGGGTGCGGGTCAGCCCCAGCATTTT. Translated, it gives CAWSGRTGGAGQPQHF.

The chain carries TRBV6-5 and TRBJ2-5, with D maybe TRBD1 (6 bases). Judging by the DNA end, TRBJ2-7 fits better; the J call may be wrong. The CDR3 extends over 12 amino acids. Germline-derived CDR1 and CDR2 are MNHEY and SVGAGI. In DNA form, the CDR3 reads TGTGCCAGCAGAAGACAGGAGGACGAGCAGTACTTC. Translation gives CASRRQEDEQYF.

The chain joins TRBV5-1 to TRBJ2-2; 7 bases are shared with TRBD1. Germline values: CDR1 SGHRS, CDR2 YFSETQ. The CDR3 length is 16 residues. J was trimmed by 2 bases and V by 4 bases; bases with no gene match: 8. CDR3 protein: CASSPGQLPNTGELFF. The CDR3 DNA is TGCGCCAGCAGCCCGGGACAGCTACCCAACACCGGGGAGCTGTTTTTT.

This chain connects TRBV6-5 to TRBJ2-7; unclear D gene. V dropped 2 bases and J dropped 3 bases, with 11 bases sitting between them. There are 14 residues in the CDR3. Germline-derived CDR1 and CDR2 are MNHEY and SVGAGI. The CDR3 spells CASSYGQELYEQYF. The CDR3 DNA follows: TGTGCCAGCAGTTACGGGCAGGAGCTCTACGAGCAGTACTTC.

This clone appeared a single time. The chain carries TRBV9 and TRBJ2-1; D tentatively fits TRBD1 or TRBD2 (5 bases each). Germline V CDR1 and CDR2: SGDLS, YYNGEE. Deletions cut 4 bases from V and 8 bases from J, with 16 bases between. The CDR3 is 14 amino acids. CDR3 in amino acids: CASSPQGVGDEQFF. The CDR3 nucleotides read TGTGCCAGCAGCCCCCAAGGGGTCGGGGATGAGCAGTTCTTC.

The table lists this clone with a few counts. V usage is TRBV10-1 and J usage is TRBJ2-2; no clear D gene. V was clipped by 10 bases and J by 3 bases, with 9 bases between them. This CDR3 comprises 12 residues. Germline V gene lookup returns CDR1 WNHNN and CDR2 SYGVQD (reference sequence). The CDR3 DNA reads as TGCGCCACCAAAACATACACCGGGGAGCTGTTTTTT. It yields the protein CATKTYTGELFF.

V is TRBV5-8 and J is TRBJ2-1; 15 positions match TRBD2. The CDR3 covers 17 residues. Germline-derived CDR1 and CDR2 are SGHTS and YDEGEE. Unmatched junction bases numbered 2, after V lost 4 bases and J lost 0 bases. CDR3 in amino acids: CASSGLAGGPSYNEQFF. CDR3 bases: TGTGCCAGCAGCGGACTAGCGGGAGGGCCCTCCTACAATGAGCAGTTCTTC.

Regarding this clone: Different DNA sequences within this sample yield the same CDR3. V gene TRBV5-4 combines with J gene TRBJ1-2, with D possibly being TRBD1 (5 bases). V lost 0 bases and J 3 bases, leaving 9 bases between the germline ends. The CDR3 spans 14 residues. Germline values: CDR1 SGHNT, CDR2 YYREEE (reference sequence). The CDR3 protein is CASSLAGRDYGYTF. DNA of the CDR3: TGTGCCAGCAGCTTGGCCGGCAGGGACTATGGCTACACCTTC.

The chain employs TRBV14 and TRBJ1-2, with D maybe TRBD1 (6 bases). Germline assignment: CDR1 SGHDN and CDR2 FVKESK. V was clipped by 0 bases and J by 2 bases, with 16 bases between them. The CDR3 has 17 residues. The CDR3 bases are TGTGCCAGCAGCCAAGATCCATCAAGAGGGGGGAACTATGGCTACACCTTC. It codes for CASSQDPSRGGNYGYTF.

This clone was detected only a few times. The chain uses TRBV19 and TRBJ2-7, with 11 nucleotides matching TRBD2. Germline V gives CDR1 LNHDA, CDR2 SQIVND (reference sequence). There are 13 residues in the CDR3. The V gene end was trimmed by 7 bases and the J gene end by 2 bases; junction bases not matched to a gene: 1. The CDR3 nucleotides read TGTGCCAGTAAGACTAGCGGGACCTACGAGCAGTACTTC. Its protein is CASKTSGTYEQYF.

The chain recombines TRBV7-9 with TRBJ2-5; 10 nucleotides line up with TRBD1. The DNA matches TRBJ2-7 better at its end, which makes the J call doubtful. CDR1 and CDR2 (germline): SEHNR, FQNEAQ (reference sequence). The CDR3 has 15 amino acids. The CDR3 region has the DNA TGTGCCAGCAGCCCCCGACAGGGGGCCACCTACGAGCAGTACTTC. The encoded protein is CASSPRQGATYEQYF.

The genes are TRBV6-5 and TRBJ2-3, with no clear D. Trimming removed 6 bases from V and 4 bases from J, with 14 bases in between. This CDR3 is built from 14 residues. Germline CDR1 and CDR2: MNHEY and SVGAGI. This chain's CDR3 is CASRQRYGSDTQYF. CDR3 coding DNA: TGTGCCAGCAGACAACGCTACGGGTCAGATACGCAGTATTTT.

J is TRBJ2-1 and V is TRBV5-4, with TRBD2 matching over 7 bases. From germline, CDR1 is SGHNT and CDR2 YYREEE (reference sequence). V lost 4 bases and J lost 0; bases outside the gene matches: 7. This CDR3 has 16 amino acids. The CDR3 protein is CASSTIRGDSYNEQFF. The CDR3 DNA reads TGTGCCAGCAGCACTATCCGGGGGGACTCCTACAATGAGCAGTTCTTC.

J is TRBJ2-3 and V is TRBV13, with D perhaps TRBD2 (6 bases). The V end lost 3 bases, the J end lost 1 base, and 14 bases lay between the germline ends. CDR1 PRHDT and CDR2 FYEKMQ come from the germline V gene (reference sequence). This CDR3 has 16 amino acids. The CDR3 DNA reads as TGTGCCAGCAGCTTTCGTGGGCGGGGACGCACAGATACGCAGTATTTT. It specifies CASSFRGRGRTDTQYF.

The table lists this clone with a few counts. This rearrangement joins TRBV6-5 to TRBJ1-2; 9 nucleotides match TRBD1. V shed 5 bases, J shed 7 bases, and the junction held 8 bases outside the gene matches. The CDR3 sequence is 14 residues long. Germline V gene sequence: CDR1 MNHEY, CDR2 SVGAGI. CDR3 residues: CASSRSDRGGGYTF. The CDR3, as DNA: TGTGCCAGCAGTCGATCCGACAGGGGGGGTGGCTACACCTTC.

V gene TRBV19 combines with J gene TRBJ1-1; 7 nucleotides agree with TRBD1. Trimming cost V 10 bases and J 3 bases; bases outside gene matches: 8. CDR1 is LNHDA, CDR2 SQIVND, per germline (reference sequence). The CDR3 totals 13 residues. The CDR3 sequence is CATSTTGYTEAFF. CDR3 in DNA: TGTGCCACTTCTACGACAGGGTACACTGAAGCTTTCTTT.

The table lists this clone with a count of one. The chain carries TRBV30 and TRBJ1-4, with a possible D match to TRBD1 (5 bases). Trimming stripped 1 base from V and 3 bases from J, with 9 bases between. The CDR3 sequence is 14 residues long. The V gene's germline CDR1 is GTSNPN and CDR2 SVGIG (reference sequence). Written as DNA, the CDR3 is TGTGCCTGGAGTGGGGGGTTGGCTAATGAAAAACTGTTTTTT. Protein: CAWSGGLANEKLFF. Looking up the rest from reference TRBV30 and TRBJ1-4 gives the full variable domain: SQTIHQWPATLVQPVGSPLSLECTVEGTSNPNLYWYRQAAGRGLQLLFYSVGIGQISSEVPQNLSASRPQDRQFILSSKKLLLSDSGFYLCAWSGGLANEKLFFGSGTQLSVL.

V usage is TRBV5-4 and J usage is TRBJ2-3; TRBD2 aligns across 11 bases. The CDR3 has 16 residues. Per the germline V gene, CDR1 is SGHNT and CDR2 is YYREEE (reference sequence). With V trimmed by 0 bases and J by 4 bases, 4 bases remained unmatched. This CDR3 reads CASSLGLAGRADTQYF. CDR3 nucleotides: TGTGCCAGCAGCTTGGGACTAGCGGGGAGGGCAGATACGCAGTATTTT.

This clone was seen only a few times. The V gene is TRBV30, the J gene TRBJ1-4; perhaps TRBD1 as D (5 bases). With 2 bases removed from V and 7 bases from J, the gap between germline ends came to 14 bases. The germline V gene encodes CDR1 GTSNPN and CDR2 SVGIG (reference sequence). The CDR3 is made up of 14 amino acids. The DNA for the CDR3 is TGTGCCTGGAGTCTGCAGGGAGGTATTGAAAAACTGTTTTTT. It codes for CAWSLQGGIEKLFF.

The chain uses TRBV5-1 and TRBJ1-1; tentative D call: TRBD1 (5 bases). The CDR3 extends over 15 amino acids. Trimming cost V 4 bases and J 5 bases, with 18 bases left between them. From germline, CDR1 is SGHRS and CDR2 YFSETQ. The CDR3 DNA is TGCGCCAGCAGCACCCTGACCGGGGGGGGAACTGAAGCTTTCTTT. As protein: CASSTLTGGGTEAFF.